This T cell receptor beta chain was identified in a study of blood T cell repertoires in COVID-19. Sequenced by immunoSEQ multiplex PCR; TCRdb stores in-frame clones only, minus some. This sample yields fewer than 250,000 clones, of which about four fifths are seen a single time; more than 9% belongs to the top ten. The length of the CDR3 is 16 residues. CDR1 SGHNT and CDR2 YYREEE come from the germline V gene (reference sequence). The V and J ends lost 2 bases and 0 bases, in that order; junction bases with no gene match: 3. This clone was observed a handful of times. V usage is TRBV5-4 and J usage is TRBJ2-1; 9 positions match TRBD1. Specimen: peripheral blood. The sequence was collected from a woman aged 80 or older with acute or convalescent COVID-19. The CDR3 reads CASSLGQGSSYNEQFF. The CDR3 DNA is TGTGCCAGCAGCTTAGGACAGGGGAGCTCCTACAATGAGCAGTTCTTC. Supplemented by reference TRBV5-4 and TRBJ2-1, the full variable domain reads ETGVTQSPTHLIKTRGQQVTLRCSSQSGHNTVSWYQQALGQGPQFIFQYYREEENGRGNFPPRFSGLQFPNYSSELNVNALELDDSALYLCASSLGQGSSYNEQFFGPGTRLTVL.